The clone carrying this T cell receptor beta chain was picked up a small number of times. The antigen remains undetermined. The data belong to a study of T-cell reconstitution after alpha-beta-depleted transplantation in children. Study-wide findings and caveats: The origin of high day-60 TCRbeta diversity in some patients lay in surviving recipient T cells and thymic progenitors. After one year, T-cell counts and TCRbeta diversity mostly came from new T cells. Several hundred rapidly expanded clones from non-depleted graft cells reportedly supplied alpha-beta T cells about two months post-transplant.

TCRbeta library construction was performed incorporating unique molecular identifiers. TCRdb re-analysed the PCR reads in MiXCR, keeping a single row per CDR3 protein. The data show some 200,000 distinct CDR3 sequences, around 8.4% seen once. CDR1 and CDR2 from the germline V gene are DFQATT and SNEGSKA (reference sequence). The V end was cut by 3 bases, the J end by 7 bases, with 16 bases between. CDR3 length: 14 amino acids. The clonotype comes from a male patient under 10 years old who had a stem cell transplant for acute myeloid leukemia, so the T cells may come from the graft donor. Sequencing was performed on PBMCs, mostly from graft donor cells, taken 360 days after TCRalphabeta/CD19-depleted stem cell transplant. The chain has TRBV20-1 and TRBJ1-3; D gene unclear. The CDR3 region is CSARPGVLGNTIYF. The CDR3 DNA follows: TGCAGTGCTAGGCCCGGGGTGCTCGGGAACACCATATATTTT.